This T cell receptor beta chain appears in the sequencing data of a study of blood T cell repertoires in COVID-19. Across the whole study: There were acute and convalescent COVID-19 samples, and they came from the United States, Italy and Spain. Sources were T cells, B-cell-depleted T cells, or PBMCs; the material itself was cDNA or gDNA.

A single count supports this clone. Original processing methods: Amplified reference gene primers provided the basis for estimating nucleated cell counts. Only in-frame clones appear in the TCRdb table, and some are missing; sequencing was by immunoSEQ multiplex PCR. The V and J calls and clone size are taken from that table; D and trimming were inferred from the DNA. The sample lists tens of thousands of clones, over 75% occurring once. Germline CDR1 SGHNT, CDR2 YENEEA. V gave up 5 bases and J gave up 1 base; unmatched junction bases: 2. This CDR3 has 15 residues. Source material: peripheral blood. The V and J genes are TRBV11-3 and TRBJ2-5; 12 nucleotides agree with TRBD1. This receptor was obtained from a man in his fifties with active COVID-19. DNA of the CDR3: TGTGCCAGCAGCGGGGACAGGGGGCTCCAAGAGACCCAGTACTTC. Its translation: CASSGDRGLQETQYF.